This TCR beta chain was documented in a study of blood T cell repertoires in COVID-19. Turning to the study itself: Researchers got acute and convalescent COVID-19 samples from the United States, Italy and Spain.

Per the original data handling: Estimates of nucleated cell counts were drawn from the amplification of reference gene primers. Clones were sequenced by immunoSEQ multiplex PCR, and TCRdb holds only the in-frame ones, with some missing. That table is the source of V, J and clone size, and D and trimming were worked out from the DNA. The profile shows 70,000 or so clones, 85% to 90% of them singletons. V dropped 3 bases and J dropped 4 bases, with 17 bases sitting between them. CDR3 size: 16 residues. Germline V CDR1 and CDR2: KGHDR, SFDVKD. Sequenced sample: peripheral blood. The receptor was derived from a human donor in a cohort sampled during active COVID-19. The V call is TRBV24-1, the J call TRBJ2-5, with a possible D match to TRBD2 (7 bases). The CDR3 spells CATSDPSGGLSETQYF. DNA of the CDR3: TGTGCCACCAGTGATCCCTCCGGGGGGCTGTCAGAGACCCAGTACTTC.